What follows are 2 T cell receptor beta chains derived from one specimen sequenced in a study of post-analysis software for immune sequencing data. Unique molecular identifiers were carried by the TCR beta cDNA libraries. TCRdb recomputed calls from the PCR reads with MiXCR, one row per CDR3 protein. Among around 200,000 distinct CDR3 sequences listed, approximately 30% were seen once. Study-wide results and caveats: In patients, TRBV5-6, TRBV5-1 and TRBV20-1 belonged to five TRBV segments found more frequently than in controls.

These TCRs are of unknown antigen specificity. Sequencing input: blood. All receptors derive from a girl aged 2-17 years with multiple sclerosis.

In its sample, this clonotype was seen a few times. The chain couples TRBV12-3 or TRBV12-4 to TRBJ1-1, with D perhaps TRBD1 (6 bases). This CDR3 spans 14 amino acids. The germline V and J ends were trimmed by 3 bases and 6 bases, with 14 bases remaining between them. CDR3 amino acids: CASSFFGRGAEAFF. The DNA of the CDR3 is TGTGCCAGCAGTTTCTTCGGCAGGGGTGCTGAAGCTTTCTTT.

This clonotype appeared many times. The chain carries TRBV12-3 or TRBV12-4 and TRBJ1-2; a possible D gene is TRBD1 (5 bases). V lost 7 bases and J lost 3, with 21 bases in between. This CDR3 contains 16 residues. The CDR3, as DNA: TGTGCCAGCAAGTCTCGGGGCACAACCGCGGACTATGGCTACACCTTC. Its protein product is CASKSRGTTADYGYTF.